This passage covers 21 T cell receptor beta chains from one sample sequenced in a study of identical twins. TCRdb used MiXCR to reprocess the 5' RACE reads, holding one entry per CDR3 protein. The sample has roughly 700,000 distinct CDR3 sequences, around 8.3% seen once. These same data were also listed under a study on yellow fever vaccine responses in identical twins.

Sequences were obtained from PBMCs. These receptors originate from a woman aged 18-29 years in good health.

Many counts were recorded for this clonotype. This sequence joins TRBV5-6 and TRBJ2-3; 7 bases map to TRBD1. Trimming took 0 bases from V and 0 from J; bases not matched to a gene: 10. The germline gives CDR1 SGHDT, CDR2 YYEEEE. CDR3 size: 18 residues. CDR3 in amino acids: CASSLAGTVLPSTDTQYF. CDR3 in DNA: TGTGCCAGCAGCTTGGCTGGGACAGTATTACCTAGCACAGATACGCAGTATTTT. The complete variable domain, with remaining parts taken from reference TRBV5-6 and TRBJ2-3, reads DAGVTQSPTHLIKTRGQQVTLRCSPKSGHDTVSWYQQALGQGPQFIFQYYEEEERQRGNFPDRFSGHQFPNYSSELNVNALLLGDSALYLCASSLAGTVLPSTDTQYFGPGTRLTVL.

In its sample, this clonotype was seen many times. The V and J genes are TRBV29-1 and TRBJ2-1, with 7 bases fitting TRBD2. This CDR3 has 13 amino acids. The trim removed 4 bases at V and 7 bases at J, leaving 7 bases unmatched. The germline V gene encodes CDR1 SQVTM and CDR2 ANQGSEA. The CDR3 loop reads CSVGEGHQNEQFF. In DNA form, the CDR3 reads TGCAGCGTTGGGGAGGGTCACCAAAATGAGCAGTTCTTC.

This clonotype has more than one count but fewer than ten. V is TRBV29-1 and J is TRBJ2-7; 8 bases fit TRBD1. J was trimmed by 4 bases and V by 7 bases; bases with no gene match: 6. Germline CDR1 and CDR2: SQVTM and ANQGSEA. The CDR3 loop spans 12 amino acids. In DNA, the CDR3 is TGCAGCGCCCGGACAGGGAGGTACGAGCAGTACTTC. It codes for CSARTGRYEQYF.

This chain links TRBV24-1 with TRBJ2-7; D not certain. This CDR3 has 16 amino acids. The V gene lost 5 bases and the J gene lost 0 bases, with 16 bases spanning the gap. CDR1 is KGHDR, CDR2 SFDVKD, per germline. The CDR3 region is CATSGSEKGSSYEQYF. The CDR3 region has the DNA TGTGCCACCAGTGGTTCGGAGAAGGGCAGCTCCTACGAGCAGTACTTC.

The chain combines TRBV6-1 with TRBJ2-2; the D gene is possibly TRBD1 (5 bases). Germline assignment: CDR1 MNHNS and CDR2 SASEGT. The V end was cut by 6 bases, the J end by 4 bases, with 12 bases between. The CDR3 length is 14 residues. The CDR3 DNA is TGTGCCAGCAGGGATTCCAGGGTCACCGGGGAGCTGTTTTTT. It encodes CASRDSRVTGELFF.

This clonotype appeared a few times. The gene calls are TRBV7-2 and TRBJ2-3; D not certain. Trimming shortened V by 2 bases and J by 0 bases, and 12 bases separated the two germline ends. Germline assignment: CDR1 SGHTA and CDR2 FQGNSA. The CDR3 is 16 residues long. The CDR3 sequence is CASSLNSMSSTDTQYF. As DNA, the CDR3 is TGTGCCAGCAGCTTAAACAGTATGTCTAGCACAGATACGCAGTATTTT.

This chain joins TRBV7-9 and TRBJ2-7; 7 nucleotides agree with TRBD1. The V and J ends lost 2 bases and 0 bases, in that order; junction bases with no gene match: 4. Per germline, CDR1 SEHNR and CDR2 FQNEAQ (reference sequence). CDR3 length equals 15 residues. This chain's CDR3 is CASSLPRDSSYEQYF. CDR3 bases: TGTGCCAGCAGCTTACCCCGGGACAGCTCCTACGAGCAGTACTTC.

This chain connects TRBV7-8 to TRBJ2-1; no clear D. Germline V gives CDR1 SGHVS, CDR2 FQNEAQ. Deletions cut 2 bases from V and 1 base from J, with 9 bases between. The CDR3 has 15 amino acids. CDR3 sequence (DNA): TGTGCCAGCAGCTTAAAGTTAGGATCCTACAATGAGCAGTTCTTC. Its translation: CASSLKLGSYNEQFF. Based on the CDR3 plus reference TRBV7-8 and TRBJ2-1, the full variable domain is GAGVSQSPRYKVAKRGQDVALRCDPISGHVSLFWYQQALGQGPEFLTYFQNEAQLDKSGLPSDRFFAERPEGSVSTLKIQRTQQEDSAVYLCASSLKLGSYNEQFFGPGTRLTVL.

This clonotype was recorded many times. V usage is TRBV4-2 and J usage is TRBJ2-5; D is undetermined. Germline V gene lookup returns CDR1 LGHNA and CDR2 YNFKEQ. V lost 1 base and J lost 5, with 20 bases in between. CDR3 size: 17 residues. CDR3 protein: CASSQGVRATVGETQYF. As DNA, the CDR3 is TGTGCCAGCAGCCAAGGAGTACGGGCCACGGTAGGGGAGACCCAGTACTTC.

In this sample, this clonotype turned up many times. The chain employs TRBV5-1 and TRBJ1-4; weak D call: TRBD1 (5 bases). V was shortened by 6 bases and J by 5 bases, with 17 bases between the two germline ends. Germline CDR1 and CDR2: SGHRS and YFSETQ. The CDR3 has 15 residues. The CDR3 loop is CASNLGTLLNEKLFF. The CDR3 bases are TGCGCCAGCAACCTTGGGACGCTTCTGAATGAAAAACTGTTTTTT.

The V call is TRBV5-1, the J call TRBJ2-3, with 9 nucleotides matching TRBD1. From germline, CDR1 is SGHRS and CDR2 YFSETQ. The CDR3 covers 16 residues. J gave up 0 bases and V 3 bases, and 5 bases lay outside the gene matches. CDR3 coding DNA: TGCGCCAGCAGCTGGGTTGGACAGGGGAGCACAGATACGCAGTATTTT. It yields the protein CASSWVGQGSTDTQYF.

This clonotype came up many times. The CDR3 DNA reads as TGCGCCAGCAGCCAAGTTCAGGGTTCACCCCTCCACTTT. Protein product: CASSQVQGSPLHF. The chain is built from TRBV4-1 and TRBJ1-6, with D perhaps TRBD1 (5 bases). This CDR3 has 13 residues. Between the trimmed V and J ends, which lost 1 base and 9 bases, there was a span of 7 bases. CDR1 MGHRA and CDR2 YSYEKL come from the germline V gene.

V and J are TRBV2 and TRBJ2-2; 7 positions match TRBD1. The CDR3 consists of 15 residues. V was pared by 6 bases and J by 1 base, with 5 bases of the junction left unmatched. From germline, CDR1 is SNHLY and CDR2 FYNNEI. CDR3 sequence (DNA): TGTGCCAGCAGCTCATACAGGGGGAACACCGGGGAGCTGTTTTTT. Translation gives CASSSYRGNTGELFF.

This clonotype was recorded many times. CDR3 sequence reads: CASSSKTGTGGYNEQFF. CDR3 DNA: TGTGCCAGCAGCTCTAAAACCGGGACAGGGGGTTACAATGAGCAGTTCTTC. The rearrangement links TRBV5-5 to TRBJ2-1; 11 bases match TRBD1. CDR3 size: 17 residues. The J segment lost 4 bases and the V segment lost 3 bases, leaving 9 bases of the junction unmatched. Germline lookup yields CDR1 SGHKS and CDR2 YYEKEE (reference sequence). Drawing the rest from reference TRBV5-5 and TRBJ2-1, the complete variable domain is DAGVTQSPTHLIKTRGQQVTLRCSPISGHKSVSWYQQVLGQGPQFIFQYYEKEERGRGNFPDRFSARQFPNYSSELNVNALLLGDSALYLCASSSKTGTGGYNEQFFGPGTRLTVL.

With regard to this clonotype: One end of the junction varies from germline; a read error may be responsible. The chain combines TRBV7-7 with TRBJ2-3; TRBD2 agrees at 7 bases. Germline V gene data show CDR1 as SSHAT and CDR2 as FNYEAQ (reference sequence). This CDR3 comprises 15 residues. CDR3 sequence: CASSLEGGREDTQYF. The CDR3 DNA reads as TGTGCTAGCAGCTTAGAAGGTGGGAGGGAAGATACGCAGTATTTT.

This clonotype was counted between two and nine times. The rearrangement links TRBV10-3 to TRBJ2-7; D possibly corresponds to TRBD1 (5 bases). The V end was cut by 8 bases, the J end by 0 bases, with 14 bases between. CDR1 ENHRY and CDR2 SYGVKD come from the germline V gene. The CDR3 totals 14 residues. The CDR3 DNA follows: TGTGCCATCCTTTGGGGCAAGCTCTCCTACGAGCAGTACTTC. Protein sequence: CAILWGKLSYEQYF.

The genes are TRBV7-2 and TRBJ2-7; 8 bases line up with TRBD1. The CDR3 has 14 amino acids. Germline-derived CDR1 and CDR2 are SGHTA and FQGNSA. The junction had 5 bases not matched to a gene; V was cut back by 2 bases and J by 5 bases. DNA of the CDR3: TGTGCCAGCAGCTTAACGACAGGGGTCAACGAGCAGTACTTC. It codes for CASSLTTGVNEQYF.

This clonotype was seen a handful of times. The chain has TRBV7-8 and TRBJ2-1; the D is unclear. The CDR3 spans 13 residues. The V gene lost 2 bases and the J gene lost 8 bases, with 10 bases spanning the gap. Germline V gene lookup returns CDR1 SGHVS and CDR2 FQNEAQ. The CDR3 DNA follows: TGTGCCAGCAGCTTATATACTGCGGATGAGCAGTTCTTC. Its translation is CASSLYTADEQFF.

The gene calls are TRBV20-1 and TRBJ2-7, with D perhaps TRBD2 (6 bases). From germline, CDR1 is DFQATT and CDR2 SNEGSKA (reference sequence). The length of the CDR3 is 15 residues. V was cut by 0 bases and J by 0 bases, with 12 bases left in between. The CDR3: CSARDITGVSYEQYF. DNA for the CDR3: TGCAGTGCTAGAGATATTACGGGGGTCTCCTACGAGCAGTACTTC.

The chain recombines TRBV15 with TRBJ2-7; 9 bases agree with TRBD2. V trimming: 4 bases; J trimming: 0 bases; junction bases outside the gene matches: 7. The CDR3 sequence is 16 residues long. Germline CDR1 is LNHNV and CDR2 is YYDKDF (reference sequence). The CDR3 DNA reads TGTGCCACCAGCACCATAGCGGGAGTAGGCTCCTACGAGCAGTACTTC. This translates into CATSTIAGVGSYEQYF.

This clonotype was observed many times. CDR3 in DNA: TGTGCCAGCAACTCCGGGACAAATACGCAGTATTTT. Translation: CASNSGTNTQYF. The gene calls are TRBV6-5 and TRBJ2-3, with D perhaps TRBD1 (6 bases). V shed 7 bases and J shed 7 bases, with 12 bases lying between them. The germline gives CDR1 MNHEY, CDR2 SVGAGI. The CDR3 has 12 amino acids.